There are a few counts of the clone carrying this TCR beta chain. These data are taken from a study of cytomegalovirus exposure and HLA in healthy donors. CDR3 length equals 15 residues. V was shortened by 5 bases and J by 4 bases, with 17 bases between the two germline ends. Germline-derived CDR1 and CDR2 are SGHTA and FQGNSA. PCR primers comprised 60 Vbeta and 13 Jbeta primers. TCRdb's copy holds only in-frame clones and misses some; the assay was immunoSEQ multiplex PCR. The table includes about 75,000 clones, almost 85% detected once. Sequences were obtained from PBMCs. The chain employs TRBV7-2 and TRBJ1-2; the D gene is possibly TRBD1 (6 bases). This TCR came from a man younger than 35 in good health and CMV-seronegative. This CDR3 reads CASSKKTGEAYGYTF. The CDR3 DNA reads TGTGCCAGCAGCAAAAAGACAGGCGAGGCCTATGGCTACACCTTC.